This is a list of T cell receptor beta chains from one sample in a study of blood T cell repertoires in COVID-19. TCRdb keeps only in-frame clones here, not all; method: immunoSEQ multiplex PCR. The table has fewer than 250,000 clones, more than 70% seen once. The sample consisted of peripheral blood. All receptors come from a woman aged 45-59 years with acute or convalescent COVID-19. CDR3s include the opening cysteine and the closing phenylalanine or tryptophan. Fields, in order: D gene, clone size, CDR3 length, V gene, J gene, CDR3 DNA, CDR3 protein. D genes are given only for firm matches. The size field is filled for only some rows; it gives once, few, many or a size class.

D gene: .; clone size: .; CDR3 length: 15; V gene: TRBV28; J gene: TRBJ1-1; CDR3 DNA: TGTGCCAGCCACCCAACAGGGAAGCGGAACACTGAAGCTTTCTTT; CDR3 protein: CASHPTGKRNTEAFF
D gene: TRBD1; clone size: .; CDR3 length: 15; V gene: TRBV6-4; J gene: TRBJ1-3; CDR3 DNA: TGTGCCACCCTAGTCCGGACAGGCTCTGGAAACACCATATATTTT; CDR3 protein: CATLVRTGSGNTIYF
D gene: .; clone size: .; CDR3 length: 17; V gene: TRBV6-4; J gene: TRBJ1-5; CDR3 DNA: TGTGCCAGCAGCGTCAAATACCTCCGGGGAAATAATCAGCCCCAGCATTTT; CDR3 protein: CASSVKYLRGNNQPQHF
D gene: TRBD2; clone size: .; CDR3 length: 15; V gene: TRBV7-2; J gene: TRBJ2-3; CDR3 DNA: TGTGCCAGCAGCTTAGCGAGCGGGAGGACAGATACGCAGTATTTT; CDR3 protein: CASSLASGRTDTQYF
D gene: TRBD2; clone size: .; CDR3 length: 15; V gene: TRBV5-4; J gene: TRBJ2-5; CDR3 DNA: TGTGCCAGCAGCTCCCTAGCGGTTGAACAAGAGACCCAGTACTTC; CDR3 protein: CASSSLAVEQETQYF
D gene: .; clone size: .; CDR3 length: 16; V gene: TRBV4-1; J gene: TRBJ2-2; CDR3 DNA: TGCGCCAGCAGCCAAGACGGGGGGCCAGGGGCCGGGGAGCTGTTTTTT; CDR3 protein: CASSQDGGPGAGELFF
D gene: .; clone size: .; CDR3 length: 18; V gene: TRBV27; J gene: TRBJ2-7; CDR3 DNA: TGTGCCAGCAGTTTTCGGGGGGCGGCAAAGACAGGAAACTACGAGCAGTACTTC; CDR3 protein: CASSFRGAAKTGNYEQYF
D gene: .; clone size: .; CDR3 length: 13; V gene: TRBV27; J gene: TRBJ2-7; CDR3 DNA: TGTGCCAGCAGATCCACGGGGACCTACGAGCAGTACTTC; CDR3 protein: CASRSTGTYEQYF
D gene: TRBD2; clone size: once; CDR3 length: 17; V gene: TRBV5-4; J gene: TRBJ2-1; CDR3 DNA: TGTGCCAGCAGCTCCTGGACTAGCGGGAGCCACTACAATGAGCAGTTCTTC; CDR3 protein: CASSSWTSGSHYNEQFF
D gene: TRBD2; clone size: .; CDR3 length: 16; V gene: TRBV2; J gene: TRBJ2-3; CDR3 DNA: TGTGCCAGCAAACTTCTAGCGGGAGGGCCGACAGATACGCAGTATTTT; CDR3 protein: CASKLLAGGPTDTQYF
D gene: TRBD1; clone size: .; CDR3 length: 17; V gene: TRBV27; J gene: TRBJ2-1; CDR3 DNA: TGTGCCAGCAGTCATTCCCCGGGACAGGGTAAAAACAATGAGCAGTTCTTC; CDR3 protein: CASSHSPGQGKNNEQFF
D gene: TRBD2; clone size: once; CDR3 length: 18; V gene: TRBV12-5; J gene: TRBJ2-1; CDR3 DNA: TGTGCTAGTGGTTTGCTGCTTACCGGGACTAGCGGGAGCAATGAGCAGTTCTTC; CDR3 protein: CASGLLLTGTSGSNEQFF
D gene: .; clone size: many; CDR3 length: 12; V gene: TRBV5-6; J gene: TRBJ2-1; CDR3 DNA: TGTGCCAGCAGCCGCAGGAAGAATGAGCAGTTCTTC; CDR3 protein: CASSRRKNEQFF
D gene: .; clone size: .; CDR3 length: 14; V gene: TRBV24-1; J gene: TRBJ2-3; CDR3 DNA: TGTGCCACCAGTGATCCGAGGGGCACAGATACGCAGTATTTT; CDR3 protein: CATSDPRGTDTQYF
D gene: .; clone size: .; CDR3 length: 12; V gene: TRBV30; J gene: TRBJ1-5; CDR3 DNA: TGTGCCTGGAGTGTGGGGGGTCAGCCCCAGCATTTT; CDR3 protein: CAWSVGGQPQHF
D gene: .; clone size: .; CDR3 length: 15; V gene: TRBV7-9; J gene: TRBJ2-7; CDR3 DNA: TGTGCCAGCAGCTTACTACTAGGAGGCGTCTACGAGCAGTACTTC; CDR3 protein: CASSLLLGGVYEQYF
D gene: TRBD2; clone size: .; CDR3 length: 14; V gene: TRBV25-1; J gene: TRBJ2-5; CDR3 DNA: TGTGCCAGCAGTGAGGGGGGGGTTCCAGAGACCCAGTACTTC; CDR3 protein: CASSEGGVPETQYF
D gene: .; clone size: .; CDR3 length: 16; V gene: TRBV24-1; J gene: TRBJ2-1; CDR3 DNA: TGTGCCACCAGTGACGAACAGGCGCGATCCTACAATGAGCAGTTCTTC; CDR3 protein: CATSDEQARSYNEQFF
D gene: .; clone size: .; CDR3 length: 11; V gene: TRBV21-1; J gene: TRBJ2-3; CDR3 DNA: TGTGCCAGCAGCTCCAGGGCCACGCAGTATTTT; CDR3 protein: CASSSRATQYF
D gene: TRBD1; clone size: .; CDR3 length: 12; V gene: TRBV3-1/TRBV3-2; J gene: TRBJ2-7; CDR3 DNA: TGTGCCAGCAGCCAATCAGGGGGCGAGCAGTACTTC; CDR3 protein: CASSQSGGEQYF
D gene: TRBD2; clone size: .; CDR3 length: 16; V gene: TRBV27; J gene: TRBJ2-1; CDR3 DNA: TGTGCCAGCAGTTATCTCCTAGCGGGAGGGCCCAATGAGCAGTTCTTC; CDR3 protein: CASSYLLAGGPNEQFF
D gene: .; clone size: .; CDR3 length: 16; V gene: TRBV7-2; J gene: TRBJ1-5; CDR3 DNA: TGTGCCAGCAGCCCTCGGGGAGGGGGAAGCAATCAGCCCCAGCATTTT; CDR3 protein: CASSPRGGGSNQPQHF
D gene: .; clone size: .; CDR3 length: 12; V gene: TRBV4-1; J gene: TRBJ1-1; CDR3 DNA: TGCGCCAGCAGCCAAGACGGACTTGAAGCTTTCTTT; CDR3 protein: CASSQDGLEAFF
D gene: TRBD1; clone size: .; CDR3 length: 14; V gene: TRBV5-1; J gene: TRBJ1-1; CDR3 DNA: TGCGCCAGCAGCTTGTCGACAGGGCAGACTGAAGCTTTCTTT; CDR3 protein: CASSLSTGQTEAFF
D gene: TRBD1; clone size: .; CDR3 length: 16; V gene: TRBV2; J gene: TRBJ2-2; CDR3 DNA: TGTGCCAGCAGTCCCCAGGGGGCCCTTGACACCGGGGAGCTGTTTTTT; CDR3 protein: CASSPQGALDTGELFF
D gene: .; clone size: .; CDR3 length: 15; V gene: TRBV7-6; J gene: TRBJ1-5; CDR3 DNA: TGTGCCAGCAGCTTAGACGGCAGGTTGGCGAAGCCCCAGCATTTT; CDR3 protein: CASSLDGRLAKPQHF
D gene: .; clone size: .; CDR3 length: 15; V gene: TRBV4-1; J gene: TRBJ1-4; CDR3 DNA: TGCGCCAGCAGCCAAGACCCAACACCTAATGAAAAACTGTTTTTT; CDR3 protein: CASSQDPTPNEKLFF
D gene: .; clone size: .; CDR3 length: 14; V gene: TRBV9; J gene: TRBJ1-4; CDR3 DNA: TGTGCCAGCAGCGTAGACAGCCTTAATGAAAAACTGTTTTTT; CDR3 protein: CASSVDSLNEKLFF
D gene: .; clone size: once; CDR3 length: 15; V gene: TRBV2; J gene: TRBJ2-7; CDR3 DNA: TGTGCCAGCAGTGAAAGAATGGCCCCCGGCGGGCTCCCCCACTTC; CDR3 protein: CASSERMAPGGLPHF
D gene: .; clone size: .; CDR3 length: 13; V gene: TRBV19; J gene: TRBJ2-5; CDR3 DNA: TGTGCCAGTAGTGGTTTAAAGAGAGAGACCCAGTACTTC; CDR3 protein: CASSGLKRETQYF
D gene: TRBD2; clone size: .; CDR3 length: 13; V gene: TRBV28; J gene: TRBJ2-2; CDR3 DNA: TGTGCCAGCAGGAGCGGGAGTCCCGGGGAGCTGTTTTTT; CDR3 protein: CASRSGSPGELFF
D gene: TRBD1; clone size: .; CDR3 length: 11; V gene: TRBV29-1; J gene: TRBJ1-1; CDR3 DNA: TGCAGCGTCTACAGGGGGTTCGAAGCTTTCTTT; CDR3 protein: CSVYRGFEAFF
D gene: .; clone size: .; CDR3 length: 15; V gene: TRBV4-1; J gene: TRBJ2-5; CDR3 DNA: TGCGCCAGCAGCCCCAGTCAGGGGCGCGGGGAGACCCAGTACTTC; CDR3 protein: CASSPSQGRGETQYF
D gene: TRBD2; clone size: .; CDR3 length: 16; V gene: TRBV19; J gene: TRBJ2-1; CDR3 DNA: TGTGCCAGTAGTATTCCGGGACTAGCGGGATACAATGAGCAGTTCTTC; CDR3 protein: CASSIPGLAGYNEQFF
D gene: .; clone size: .; CDR3 length: 16; V gene: TRBV3-1/TRBV3-2; J gene: TRBJ2-5; CDR3 DNA: TGTGCCAGCAGCACAGGCCGACTTTATTATCAAGAGACCCAGTACTTC; CDR3 protein: CASSTGRLYYQETQYF
D gene: TRBD2; clone size: .; CDR3 length: 15; V gene: TRBV3-1/TRBV3-2; J gene: TRBJ2-1; CDR3 DNA: TGTGCCAGCAGCCCGACTAGCGTTCCCTACAATGAGCAGTTCTTC; CDR3 protein: CASSPTSVPYNEQFF
D gene: .; clone size: .; CDR3 length: 18; V gene: TRBV29-1; J gene: TRBJ1-2; CDR3 DNA: TGCAGCGTTGAGCGAGCAGGGACACATTCCGGCTCTTCCTATGGCTACACCTTC; CDR3 protein: CSVERAGTHSGSSYGYTF
D gene: TRBD1; clone size: .; CDR3 length: 15; V gene: TRBV27; J gene: TRBJ2-2; CDR3 DNA: TGTGCCAGCAGTTCGGACAGGATGAACACCGGGGAGCTGTTTTTT; CDR3 protein: CASSSDRMNTGELFF
D gene: .; clone size: .; CDR3 length: 16; V gene: TRBV21-1; J gene: TRBJ2-7; CDR3 DNA: TGTGCCAGCCGAAAATCCAAAAGCGGGAGGGCCAACGAGCAGTACTTC; CDR3 protein: CASRKSKSGRANEQYF